Listed below are T cell receptor beta chains from one sample, sequenced in a study of siplizumab effects on memory and regulatory T cells. Measured with immunoSEQ multiplex PCR; TCRdb has only the in-frame clones, and not every one. This table holds over 95,000 clones, just under 95% found once. The sequenced material came from non-Treg CD4+ T cells sorted from blood. The receptors come from a human donor in good health. Both conserved end residues are part of each CDR3. The order of the fields is CDR3 protein, CDR3 DNA, clone size, V gene, D gene, J gene. The D gene is left open where the match is weak. Where a row states a size, it is once, few, many or the class of an expanded clone; other rows omit it.

CASSRTSGDTGELFF | TGTGCCAGCAGCCGGACTAGCGGCGACACCGGGGAGCTGTTTTTT | once | TRBV7-7 | TRBD2 | TRBJ2-2
CASSFVGGSGELFF | TGTGCCAGCAGCTTCGTAGGGGGTAGCGGGGAGCTGTTTTTT | . | TRBV11-1 | . | TRBJ2-2
CASSPSYNEQFF | TGTGCCAGCAGCCCGAGCTACAATGAGCAGTTCTTC | . | TRBV11-2 | . | TRBJ2-1
CASSLIAGGQGGELFF | TGTGCCAGCAGTTTAATAGCGGGGGGCCAGGGCGGGGAGCTGTTTTTT | . | TRBV28 | TRBD2 | TRBJ2-2
CASIPPTGNEQFF | TGTGCCAGCATCCCACCGACGGGAAATGAGCAGTTCTTC | . | TRBV6-5 | . | TRBJ2-1
CASSNNGYEQYF | TGTGCCAGCAGCAATAACGGCTACGAGCAGTACTTC | . | TRBV6-5 | . | TRBJ2-7
CASSKVDSNYGYTF | TGTGCCAGCAGCAAAGTCGACAGCAACTATGGCTACACCTTC | . | TRBV21-1 | . | TRBJ1-2
CASSWDRSYGYTF | TGTGCCAGCAGTTGGGACAGGTCCTATGGCTACACCTTC | . | TRBV28 | TRBD1 | TRBJ1-2
CASSEDPGNTIYF | TGTGCCAGCAGTGAGGACCCTGGAAACACCATATATTTT | . | TRBV6-4 | . | TRBJ1-3
CASSRRGPLTYSGNTIYF | TGCGCCAGCAGTCGGCGGGGTCCCTTGACTTACTCTGGAAACACCATATATTTT | . | TRBV23-1 | . | TRBJ1-3
CASSQVSLAGRKSSYNEQFF | TGCGCCAGCAGCCAAGTTAGCCTAGCGGGGAGGAAAAGCTCCTACAATGAGCAGTTCTTC | . | TRBV4-1 | TRBD2 | TRBJ2-1
CATGDRAGGTDTQYF | TGTGCCACAGGGGATCGGGCGGGGGGCACAGATACGCAGTATTTT | . | TRBV10-3 | . | TRBJ2-3
CASKNTGELFF | TGTGCCAGCAAAAACACCGGGGAGCTGTTTTTT | . | TRBV2 | . | TRBJ2-2
CASSEQYNEQFF | TGTGCCAGCAGTGAACAGTACAATGAGCAGTTCTTC | . | TRBV2 | . | TRBJ2-1
CASSLLPLNYGYTF | TGTGCCAGCAGCTTACTCCCGTTAAACTATGGCTACACCTTC | . | TRBV7-2 | . | TRBJ1-2
CAWSMGSEQYF | TGTGCCTGGAGTATGGGGAGCGAGCAGTACTTC | . | TRBV30 | . | TRBJ2-7
CASSPPGTGANYGYTF | TGTGCCAGCTCACCACCCGGGACAGGGGCTAACTATGGCTACACCTTC | . | TRBV18 | TRBD1 | TRBJ1-2
CASRVGSGNTIYF | TGTGCCAGTAGGGTCGGGTCTGGAAACACCATATATTTT | once | TRBV19 | . | TRBJ1-3
CASSLRGDGVTTEAFF | TGTGCCAGCAGCTTGCGGGGGGACGGGGTAACAACTGAAGCTTTCTTT | once | TRBV7-2 | . | TRBJ1-1
CASSPGAGDHTVETQYF | TGCGCCAGCAGCCCGGGAGCGGGGGACCATACCGTAGAGACCCAGTACTTC | . | TRBV5-1 | TRBD2 | TRBJ2-5
CASSGGGAQDTQYF | TGTGCCAGCAGTGGCGGGGGGGCCCAAGATACGCAGTATTTT | . | TRBV2 | TRBD2 | TRBJ2-3
CASSSGQGAWYGYTF | TGTGCCAGCAGCTCCGGACAGGGGGCTTGGTATGGCTACACCTTC | . | TRBV9 | TRBD1 | TRBJ1-2
CASSFRGTYEQYF | TGTGCCAGCAGTTTCCGGGGGACCTACGAGCAGTACTTC | . | TRBV27 | . | TRBJ2-7
CASSQDGPPRQYF | TGTGCCAGCAGCCAAGACGGCCCACCCCGCCAGTACTTC | . | TRBV14 | . | TRBJ2-5
CASSQTDRDLQPQHF | TGTGCCAGCAGCCAAACCGACAGGGATCTTCAGCCCCAGCATTTT | few | TRBV28 | TRBD1 | TRBJ1-5
CASSPWGAYNEQFF | TGCGCCAGCAGCCCTTGGGGGGCCTACAATGAGCAGTTCTTC | few | TRBV5-1 | . | TRBJ2-1
CASSIAPGAFATNEKLFF | TGTGCCAGTAGTATAGCTCCAGGGGCCTTTGCAACTAATGAAAAACTGTTTTTT | . | TRBV19 | . | TRBJ1-4
CASWTSRRTDTQYF | TGTGCCAGCTGGACTAGCCGACGGACAGATACGCAGTATTTT | . | TRBV2 | TRBD2 | TRBJ2-3
CAISGRTSGGYTF | TGTGCCATCAGTGGACGGACGTCGGGTGGCTACACCTTC | . | TRBV10-3 | . | TRBJ1-2
CASSLGRYERTEAFF | TGTGCCAGCAGCTTAGGACGTTATGAAAGGACTGAAGCTTTCTTT | . | TRBV7-9 | . | TRBJ1-1
CASSPLIDQPQHF | TGTGCCAGCTCACCACTCATCGATCAGCCCCAGCATTTT | . | TRBV18 | . | TRBJ1-5
CAITENSNQPQHF | TGTGCCATCACCGAGAATAGCAATCAGCCCCAGCATTTT | . | TRBV10-3 | . | TRBJ1-5
CASSQELNEQFF | TGCGCCAGCAGCCAAGAACTCAATGAGCAGTTCTTC | . | TRBV4-1 | . | TRBJ2-1
CASSYLRVHTEAFF | TGTGCCAGCAGTTACTTGCGGGTCCACACTGAAGCTTTCTTT | . | TRBV6-5 | . | TRBJ1-1
CASSFKRVLAGGTNTGELFF | TGCGCCAGCAGCTTTAAAAGAGTACTAGCGGGGGGCACGAACACCGGGGAGCTGTTTTTT | . | TRBV4-3 | TRBD2 | TRBJ2-2
CASRGGRATAEAFF | TGTGCCAGCAGGGGGGGCCGGGCCACTGCTGAAGCTTTCTTT | . | TRBV27 | . | TRBJ1-1
CASSSVGTGRGETQYF | TGCGCCAGCAGCTCCGTAGGGACAGGGCGCGGAGAGACCCAGTACTTC | . | TRBV5-1 | TRBD1 | TRBJ2-5
CASSSPSSGWQHF | TGTGCCAGCAGTTCCCCCAGCTCGGGATGGCAGCATTTT | . | TRBV27 | . | TRBJ1-5
CASSLQGASGNTIYF | TGTGCCAGCAGCTTGCAGGGGGCGTCTGGAAACACCATATATTTT | . | TRBV7-2 | TRBD1 | TRBJ1-3
CASSSIAGLAKNIQYF | TGTGCCAGCAGCTCGATAGCGGGATTAGCCAAAAACATTCAGTACTTC | . | TRBV13 | TRBD2 | TRBJ2-4
CASSVEAGKYEQYF | TGTGCCAGCAGCGTAGAAGCGGGCAAGTACGAGCAGTACTTC | . | TRBV9 | . | TRBJ2-7
CASSLMWGISAF | TGTGCCAGCAGCTTAATGTGGGGGATTAGTGCCTTC | . | TRBV7-2 | . | TRBJ1-2
CASSQTRDQPQHF | TGTGCCAGCAGCCAAACCAGGGATCAGCCCCAGCATTTT | . | TRBV7-2 | . | TRBJ1-5
CASSTTSSAKNIQYF | TGTGCCAGCAGCACGACTAGCTCAGCCAAAAACATTCAGTACTTC | . | TRBV6-5 | TRBD2 | TRBJ2-4
CASSLGLTNPDEQFF | TGTGCCAGCAGCTTAGGACTGACCAACCCCGATGAGCAGTTCTTC | many | TRBV11-3 | . | TRBJ2-1
CASSLVPAGPQETQYF | TGTGCCAGCAGCTTGGTCCCAGCGGGACCGCAAGAGACCCAGTACTTC | . | TRBV5-5 | TRBD2 | TRBJ2-5
CASSPGTEGISPLHF | TGTGCCAGCAGCCCAGGGACAGAAGGGATTTCACCCCTCCACTTT | . | TRBV9 | TRBD1 | TRBJ1-6
CASSATGGAYTEAFF | TGTGCCAGCAGCGCTACAGGGGGCGCGTACACTGAAGCTTTCTTT | . | TRBV9 | TRBD1 | TRBJ1-1
CASSIVSPGGYSPLHF | TGTGCCAGTAGTATAGTATCCCCAGGGGGCTATTCACCCCTCCACTTT | . | TRBV19 | TRBD1 | TRBJ1-6
CASSYRGQSYEQYF | TGTGCCAGCAGTTACCGGGGACAGTCCTACGAGCAGTACTTC | . | TRBV6-6 | TRBD1 | TRBJ2-7
CASSWGQGNTEAFF | TGTGCCAGTAGCTGGGGACAGGGGAACACTGAAGCTTTCTTT | . | TRBV19 | TRBD1 | TRBJ1-1
CASSPRFNEKLFF | TGTGCCAGCAGCCCCCGGTTCAATGAAAAACTGTTTTTT | . | TRBV11-2 | . | TRBJ1-4